The T cell receptor beta chain described here comes from a study of Tregs in tolerant kidney transplant recipients. Overall study: Related graft donors supplied nonmyeloablative bone marrow transplants, and mixed chimerism was transient.

Trimming pared 3 bases from V and 2 bases from J, leaving 11 bases between. CDR1 and CDR2 from the germline V gene are SGHKS and YYEKEE (reference sequence). This CDR3 contains 14 residues. Profiling relied on immunoSEQ multiplex PCR, and the TCRdb table lists in-frame clones only, not all of them. There are fewer than 65,000 clones in the sample; 80% to 90% occur only once, and around 2.3% lies in the top ten. Unstimulated regulatory T cells (CD4+CD25+CD127-), CD4+CD25- non-regulatory cells, CD4 and CD8 cells were FACS-sorted from thawed PBMCs. Sample: Tregs from blood, taken before the transplant. This receptor was obtained from a human donor who received a combined kidney and bone marrow transplant. The chain uses TRBV5-5 and TRBJ1-2; the D is unclear. DNA for the CDR3: TGTGCCAGCAGCTCGGACGGCCTAAACTATGGCTACACCTTC. Translating gives CASSSDGLNYGYTF. The full variable domain, in which reference TRBV5-5 and TRBJ1-2 provide the parts outside the CDR3, is DAGVTQSPTHLIKTRGQQVTLRCSPISGHKSVSWYQQVLGQGPQFIFQYYEKEERGRGNFPDRFSARQFPNYSSELNVNALLLGDSALYLCASSSDGLNYGYTFGSGTRLTVV.